The TCR beta chain described here comes from a study of T cells in Graves' hyperthyroidism and ophthalmopathy. Whole-study results and caveats: Most clonotypes expanded in thyroid above 0.001 were likewise present in blood.

About this clonotype itself: Its antigen is unknown.

Amplification yielded TCR beta CDR3 regions, with RNA transcripts as the source. RT-PCR in the first round (using the HTBI primer set) targeted the TCR CDR3. TCRdb itself ran the multiplex PCR reads through MiXCR, one entry per CDR3 protein. This sample carries about 700,000 distinct CDR3 sequences, about 45% of them seen once, and the ten largest clones take approximately 7.2%. Uncontrolled infection, other autoimmune disease, pregnancy or lactation led to exclusion. Orbital computed tomography, thyroid ultrasound, serum thyroxine and TRAb, and clinical symptoms together informed the diagnoses. The CDR3 runs to 14 residues. V was cut by 5 bases and J by 0 bases, with 8 bases left in between. Germline V gene lookup returns CDR1 SGHRS and CDR2 YFSETQ.

The sequenced material came from peripheral blood or thyroid tissue (not recorded which). The rearrangement uses TRBV5-1 and TRBJ1-4, with D perhaps matching TRBD1 (5 bases). This TCR came from an adult man with Graves' disease, either hyperthyroidism or ophthalmopathy (not recorded which). In DNA form, the CDR3 reads TGCGCCAGCAGACAGGCCGCAACTAATGAAAAACTGTTTTTT. Protein: CASRQAATNEKLFF.